This is a list of T cell receptor beta chains from one sample in a study of PD-L1 blockade in urothelial cancer. The protocol was immunoSEQ multiplex PCR, while the TCRdb copy is restricted to in-frame clones and leaves out a portion. This sample has some 60,000 clones; just over 85% occur once, and the top ten carry roughly 2.9%. The sequences come from PBMCs, collected around atezolizumab (anti-PD-L1) treatment. The receptors shown here come from a man aged 50 to 60 with urothelial cancer. Both conserved end residues are part of each CDR3. The order of the fields is clone size, J gene, V gene, D gene, CDR3 protein, CDR3 DNA. The D gene is left open where the match is weak. Expanded clones get a size class; other rows say once, few or many, or leave the size out.

. | TRBJ2-7 | TRBV19 | TRBD2 | CASSGKGEGLEQYF | TGTGCCAGTAGCGGGAAAGGGGAGGGCCTCGAGCAGTACTTC
. | TRBJ2-1 | TRBV28 | TRBD2 | CASSLGGVSGRIQFF | TGTGCCAGCAGTTTAGGAGGAGTTAGCGGGAGGATTCAGTTCTTC
. | TRBJ1-4 | TRBV6-1 | TRBD1 | CASSSAGGSGEKLFF | TGTGCCAGCAGTAGCGCAGGGGGTTCGGGTGAAAAACTGTTTTTT
few | TRBJ2-2 | TRBV11-2 | TRBD1 | CASSRPGQGAGELFF | TGTGCCAGCAGCCGACCGGGACAGGGGGCCGGGGAGCTGTTTTTT
. | TRBJ2-7 | TRBV29-1 | . | CSVGRSYEQYF | TGCAGCGTTGGGCGGTCCTACGAGCAGTACTTC
. | TRBJ1-2 | TRBV19 | TRBD1 | CASNTRDRDGYTF | TGTGCCAGTAATACCCGGGACAGGGATGGCTACACCTTC
. | TRBJ2-7 | TRBV28 | . | CASSFPLWPEQYF | TGTGCCAGCAGTTTCCCCCTCTGGCCCGAGCAGTACTTC
. | TRBJ2-4 | TRBV9 | . | CASSVDDRVMDIQYF | TGTGCCAGCAGCGTAGACGACCGGGTTATGGACATTCAGTACTTC
. | TRBJ1-2 | TRBV18 | . | CASSKGSDYGYTF | TGTGCCAGCTCAAAGGGGTCCGACTATGGCTACACCTTC
. | TRBJ2-2 | TRBV7-2 | . | CASNPGNTGELFF | TGTGCCAGCAACCCGGGGAACACCGGGGAGCTGTTTTTT
many | TRBJ2-1 | TRBV5-4 | TRBD2 | CASSGGGTSGSAHNEQFF | TGTGCCAGCAGCGGTGGGGGGACTAGCGGGAGTGCTCACAATGAGCAGTTCTTC
. | TRBJ2-2 | TRBV11-2 | TRBD2 | CASRTAGASGELFF | TGTGCCTCCCGCACAGCGGGAGCCTCCGGGGAGCTGTTTTTT
. | TRBJ1-6 | TRBV27 | TRBD1 | CASRYGQGDSPLHF | TGTGCCAGCAGGTACGGACAGGGTGATTCACCCCTCCACTTT
once | TRBJ1-6 | TRBV14 | . | CASSQGPRGTPLHF | TGTGCCAGCAGCCAAGGCCCGAGAGGGACACCCCTCCACTTT
. | TRBJ1-1 | TRBV28 | TRBD1 | CASSSGQLNTEAFF | TGTGCCAGCAGTTCGGGACAGTTGAACACTGAAGCTTTCTTT
. | TRBJ2-3 | TRBV7-2 | . | CASSDSGDTQYF | TGTGCCAGCAGCGATAGCGGAGATACGCAGTATTTT
. | TRBJ2-7 | TRBV4-2 | . | CASSQAPPGSYEQYF | TGTGCCAGCAGCCAAGCCCCCCCAGGTTCCTACGAGCAGTACTTC
few | TRBJ1-5 | TRBV7-6 | . | CASSSLGGYNQPQHF | TGTGCCAGCAGCTCACTCGGCGGGTACAATCAGCCCCAGCATTTT
. | TRBJ2-2 | TRBV27 | . | CASSFFAAANTGELFF | TGTGCCAGCAGTTTCTTCGCGGCAGCGAACACCGGGGAGCTGTTTTTT
. | TRBJ2-7 | TRBV9 | TRBD2 | CASSPSVQGGSSYEQYF | TGTGCCAGCAGCCCCTCGGTCCAAGGCGGGAGTTCCTACGAGCAGTACTTC
. | TRBJ2-1 | TRBV5-1 | . | CASSSSNTEQFF | TGCGCCAGCAGCTCTAGCAATACTGAGCAGTTCTTC
. | TRBJ2-5 | TRBV28 | TRBD2 | CASSPAGTTETQYF | TGTGCCAGCAGCCCCGCCGGGACTACGGAGACCCAGTACTTC
once | TRBJ1-5 | TRBV28 | . | CAIADPSTRGNQPQHF | TGTGCCATCGCAGACCCATCGACTCGTGGCAATCAGCCCCAGCATTTT
. | TRBJ2-5 | TRBV4-2 | TRBD2 | CASSQDLAGVFVGGTQYF | TGTGCCAGCAGCCAAGATCTAGCGGGAGTATTTGTCGGGGGGACCCAGTACTTC
. | TRBJ2-1 | TRBV7-6 | TRBD2 | CASSALAGSYNEQFF | TGTGCCAGCAGCGCACTAGCGGGGTCATACAATGAGCAGTTCTTC
. | TRBJ2-5 | TRBV6-5 | TRBD1 | CAVTGGNGETQYF | TGTGCCGTGACAGGGGGCAATGGTGAGACCCAGTACTTC
once | TRBJ1-3 | TRBV14 | TRBD1 | CASSRTGNRYGNTIYF | TGTGCCAGCAGTCGGACAGGGAATCGTTATGGAAACACCATATATTTT
. | TRBJ2-5 | TRBV28 | . | CASSLVSGVGEETQYF | TGTGCCAGCAGTTTAGTTTCGGGAGTGGGTGAAGAGACCCAGTACTTC
once | TRBJ1-1 | TRBV28 | TRBD1 | CASRTGGTEAFF | TGTGCCAGCAGAACAGGGGGCACTGAAGCTTTCTTT
. | TRBJ2-4 | TRBV18 | TRBD2 | CASSPSGLAKNIQYF | TGTGCCAGCTCTCCTAGCGGATTAGCCAAAAACATTCAGTACTTC
once | TRBJ2-3 | TRBV4-1 | TRBD1 | CASSQEGQGFTDTQYF | TGCGCCAGCAGCCAAGAAGGACAGGGCTTCACAGATACGCAGTATTTT
. | TRBJ2-4 | TRBV10-3 | . | CAIREAGAKNIQYF | TGTGCCATCAGGGAAGCGGGAGCCAAAAACATTCAGTACTTC
. | TRBJ2-7 | TRBV13 | TRBD2 | CASSPRLAGYEGEQYF | TGTGCCAGCAGCCCGCGACTAGCGGGATATGAGGGCGAGCAGTACTTC
. | TRBJ2-1 | TRBV7-8 | TRBD2 | CASSSTSGIYNEQFF | TGTGCCAGCAGCTCGACTAGCGGGATTTACAATGAGCAGTTCTTC
few | TRBJ1-5 | TRBV6-1 | TRBD1 | CASSEAGQDYQPQHF | TGTGCCAGCAGTGAAGCGGGACAGGACTATCAGCCCCAGCATTTT
. | TRBJ2-7 | TRBV30 | TRBD1 | CAWRGQALGEQYF | TGTGCCTGGAGGGGACAGGCGTTGGGAGAGCAGTACTTC
. | TRBJ2-1 | TRBV27 | TRBD2 | CASRNLAENYNEQFF | TGTGCCAGCAGGAACCTAGCGGAAAACTACAATGAGCAGTTCTTC
. | TRBJ2-5 | TRBV5-1 | TRBD2 | CASSLIGRKETQYF | TGCGCCAGCAGCTTAATCGGGAGGAAAGAGACCCAGTACTTC
. | TRBJ2-7 | TRBV7-2 | TRBD2 | CASSPGTSGVRLGYEQYF | TGTGCCAGCAGCCCCGGGACTAGCGGGGTGAGGCTAGGCTACGAGCAGTACTTC
. | TRBJ2-7 | TRBV4-1 | TRBD2 | CASSPTSARSSYEQYF | TGCGCCAGCAGCCCAACTAGCGCCAGAAGCTCCTACGAGCAGTACTTC
once | TRBJ1-5 | TRBV6-5 | . | CASSYSKAEGQPQHF | TGTGCCAGCAGTTACTCGAAGGCCGAGGGACAGCCCCAGCATTTT
. | TRBJ2-7 | TRBV18 | . | CASSPTVDSYEQYF | TGTGCCAGCTCACCCACAGTGGACTCCTACGAGCAGTACTTC
. | TRBJ2-1 | TRBV9 | . | CASSATLRVWNEQFF | TGTGCCAGCAGCGCTACGTTGAGGGTTTGGAATGAGCAGTTCTTC
medium-sized | TRBJ1-1 | TRBV5-5 | TRBD1 | CASRVTWDRVNTEAFF | TGTGCCAGCAGAGTGACTTGGGACAGGGTGAACACTGAAGCTTTCTTT
. | TRBJ2-7 | TRBV23-1 | TRBD2 | CASSRPSGSYEQYF | TGCGCCAGCAGTCGCCCTAGCGGTTCCTACGAGCAGTACTTC